This T cell receptor (beta chain) came from a study of neurological immune-mediated disorders. Study context: A relapsing-remitting course was seen in about 90% of the roughly 35 multiple sclerosis patients and a secondary progressive course in 3. Study-level points and caveats: The expanded clones of different subjects shared no CDR3 amino acid sequences (suggesting private repertoires in all groups). Whereas HTLV-1-associated myelopathy showed the most TCR clonal expansion, multiple sclerosis showed the least, with levels below those of healthy controls.

The unsorted libraries were prepared from 2 million PBMCs (stored at -80 C). TCRdb fed the 5' RACE reads into MiXCR, producing one record per CDR3 protein. Of 65,000 to 85,000 distinct CDR3 sequences listed, 3% to 4% are singletons. Germline lookup yields CDR1 DFQATT and CDR2 SNEGSKA (reference sequence). This CDR3 is 14 amino acids long. Details on this clonotype: Antigen unknown. Relative to the germline gene, one junction end is altered; a read error may explain this.

The genes are TRBV20-1 and TRBJ1-6; tentative D call: TRBD1 (6 bases). Source material: PBMCs. This TCR was sampled from a woman in her fifties or sixties with multiple sclerosis. This chain's CDR3 is CSARISGANSTLNF. For the CDR3, the DNA is TGCAGTGCTAGAATTTCGGGGGCTAATTCAACCCTCAACTTT.